This T cell receptor (beta chain) was recorded in a study of CD8 T cells in Susac syndrome (dated 2019 in TCRdb). For context, the study as a whole: Of the Susac syndrome patients who were sequenced, about eight were in clinical remission while more than five had clinically active disease. At the time of blood withdrawal, Susac syndrome patients were either therapy-naive, taking corticosteroids (with some also receiving IVIg), or on IVIg alone. The study used repertoire sequencing to test whether antigen drove CD8+ T cell activation and differentiation in Susac syndrome. Clonality of the CD8+ T cell repertoire was compared between roughly twelve healthy donors, roughly 14 Susac syndrome patients and 15 multiple sclerosis patients. The paper's findings and limits, for the study overall: The number of individuals in the TCR sequencing and HLA analysis was recognized as being relatively small. Looking at Susac-specific public clones, the researchers identified approximately 15 in the total CD8+ repertoire and roughly 5 in the CD8+ TEMRA repertoire. Susac syndrome CD8+ repertoires showed clonal expansion, highest in CD8+ TEMRA cells and greater in clinically active than remitting patients.

As to this clonotype: What this receptor recognizes is not known. Per-nucleotide qualities are absent, and no much larger clonotype sits a single base away.

RNA was extracted using the RNeasy kit, and about 0.45 to 1 ug of the RNA was reverse transcribed with random hexamers. TCR beta CDR3 regions were amplified with the immunoSEQ multiplex PCR assay covering 54 Vbeta and 13 Jbeta segments. Bias from PCR amplification was corrected by using a synthetic template baseline for primer optimization and for computational correction. The paper's data handling went like this. Reads were assigned to V, D and J genes according to IMGT and analyzed in immunoSEQ Analyzer, with only productive sequences retained. Clonality was computed as one minus Shannon entropy normalized by log2 of the number of productive unique sequences. Public and private clones were assessed among the 100 most prevalent clones of each patient and control. A clone was defined as Susac-specific if it was absent from the healthy and MS cohorts, from some 1,100 published viral clones and from other ImmuneACCESS disease sequences. TCRdb reworked the public reads: Q25 trimming with fastp, MiXCR clone assembly, productive beta chains retained. Under each unique CDR3 protein, matching rows form one entry showing the most common genes and DNA. These V and J calls originate from TCRdb's pipeline instead of the authors' own analysis. This sample lists about 130,000 distinct CDR3 sequences; about 95% were detected once. Together, the top ten hold more than 0.2% of the sample.

Peripheral blood CD8+ and CD4+ T cells from healthy donors, Susac syndrome patients and multiple sclerosis patients were profiled by high-throughput TCR beta sequencing. The Susac syndrome patients fulfilled recently defined diagnostic criteria for definite or probable disease. Bulk CD8+ and CD4+ T cells were purified magnetically by negative isolation, whereas CD8+ TEMRA cells were enriched by FACS. Blood was collected in EDTA tubes and processed within 24 hours, with PBMCs isolated through density gradient centrifugation. PBMCs intended for TCR sequencing were cryopreserved in liquid nitrogen and were subsequently thawed in a 37 degrees C water bath. The sorted or isolated CD4+, CD8+ and CD8+ TEMRA cells had a purity of 90% or higher. CDR1 KGHSH and CDR2 LQKENI were looked up in the germline V gene. Between the V and J ends, shortened by 1 base and 2 bases respectively, the junction contains 7 bases. Counted from cysteine to phenylalanine, this CDR3 has 14 amino acids. Here the CDR3 DNA is all that survives: 42 bases in frame from base 1.

Specimen: CD8+ T cells from PBMCs. Recombination connected TRBV18 to TRBJ2-3; no D gene can be assigned with confidence. The sequence was collected from a human donor with Susac syndrome. The CDR3 protein is CASSPRTPTDTQYF. The DNA reads TGTGCCAGCTCACCACGGACCCCCACAGATACGCAGTATTTT.